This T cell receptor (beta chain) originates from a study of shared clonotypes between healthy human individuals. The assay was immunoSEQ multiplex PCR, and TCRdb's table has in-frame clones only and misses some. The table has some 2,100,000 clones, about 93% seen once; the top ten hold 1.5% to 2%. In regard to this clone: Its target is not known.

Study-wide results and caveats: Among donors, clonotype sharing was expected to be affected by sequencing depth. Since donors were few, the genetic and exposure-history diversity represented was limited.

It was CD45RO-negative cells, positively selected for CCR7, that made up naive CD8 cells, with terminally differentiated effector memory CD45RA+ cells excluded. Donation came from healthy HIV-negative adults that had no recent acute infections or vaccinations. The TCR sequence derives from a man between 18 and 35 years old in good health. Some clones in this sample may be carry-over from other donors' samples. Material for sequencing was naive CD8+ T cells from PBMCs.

CDR3 loop: CASSYDRANTGELFF. The DNA for the CDR3 is TGTGCCAGCAGTTACGACAGGGCGAACACCGGGGAGCTGTTTTTT. The chain couples TRBV6-5 to TRBJ2-2; 7 bases align to TRBD1. The CDR3 length is 15 residues. J lost 0 bases, V lost 2 bases, and 0 bases had no gene match. Germline values: CDR1 MNHEY, CDR2 SVGAGI.